This TCR beta chain was recovered during a study of blood T cell repertoires in COVID-19. Profiling relied on immunoSEQ multiplex PCR, and the TCRdb table lists in-frame clones only, not all of them. The repertoire consists of 100,000 or so clones, with about 86% occurring once and the leading ten covering less than 3.5%. V was shortened by 4 bases and J by 1 base, with 5 bases between the two germline ends. Per germline, CDR1 WNHNN and CDR2 SYGVQD (reference sequence). This CDR3 comprises 12 residues. Sequenced material: PBMCs or T cells enriched from blood (not recorded which). This receptor was taken from a woman between 45 and 60 years old who had recovered from COVID-19. The chain uses TRBV10-1 and TRBJ2-7; D perhaps matches TRBD2 (5 bases). The CDR3 sequence: CASSAGSYEQYF. CDR3 sequence (DNA): TGCGCCAGCAGTGCGGGATCCTACGAGCAGTACTTC.